The following is a T cell receptor beta chain sequence with its context. In this sample, this clone turned up a few times. Its specific antigen is unknown. No much larger clone is present one base from it, and per-base qualities are unavailable. TCRbeta CDR3 regions were amplified from genomic DNA by means of the immunoSEQ Assay, a bias-controlled multiplex PCR. The original methods were these. The number of nucleated cells in each sample was estimated from the amplification of reference gene primers within the assay. To quantify the absolute abundance of each unique TCRbeta CDR3 rearrangement, sequence reads were collapsed and filtered. For each sample, productive Simpson clonality was calculated by taking the square root of Simpson's diversity index across productive rearrangements. The source is immuneACCESS, and TCRdb retained only in-frame sequences with V and J called. Part of the clones is not carried over; for the studies checked, unresolved V genes explain less than half of this, and the remainder is unexplained. The V and J calls and clone size are taken from that table; D and trimming were inferred from the DNA. Here the sample has 220,000 or so clones; approximately 80% occur a single time. The ten top clones hold under 2% of the sample.

This sample was taken from a study of blood T cell repertoires in COVID-19 (dated by TCRdb to 2018 to 2020). Background on the whole study: Samples from collaborators originated in the United States, Italy and Spain and spanned both the acute and convalescent phases of COVID-19. The material from the prospective study consisted of cDNA or gDNA derived from T cells, B-cell-depleted T cells, or PBMCs. The dataset comprised deeply sampled blood TCRbeta repertoires from subjects exposed to, actively infected with, or recovered from COVID-19. The repertoires were made available in a free public database intended to serve as a resource for research on the immune response to SARS-CoV-2. The samples were drawn from two sources: the first 160 participants of the ongoing ImmuneRACE study, and 1,000 to 1,500 subjects contributed by 6 global collaborators. Nearly every sample came with metadata listing a de-identified subject ID, COVID-19 status, age in years and sex. Where HLA class I and class II types were available, the types were taken from metadata supplied by the sample provider, not from assay-based typing.

Collaborating institutions collected whole blood in K2EDTA tubes following their own protocols. Collaborator samples were shipped for TCRbeta analysis as frozen whole blood, isolated PBMCs, or DNA extracted from either sample type. Inclusive of the bounding cysteine and phenylalanine, the CDR3 is 14 residues long. The read is trimmed to its CDR3 DNA, 42 bases read in frame from base 1. At the junction V is shortened by 2 bases and J by 2 bases, with 5 bases in between. Looking up the germline V gene yields CDR1 SGHRS and CDR2 YFSETQ. General study outcomes and caveats: Clinical and demographic metadata were provided uncurated, with the amount varying by source and participant.

The sample was peripheral blood. Recombination joined TRBV5-1 with TRBJ2-6, with TRBD1 as a weak D call on 5 bases. This TCR derives from an elderly woman with acute or convalescent COVID-19. The DNA sequence follows: TGCGCCAGCAGCTTACAGGCTGGGGCCAACGTCCTGACTTTC. It specifies CASSLQAGANVLTF.